The sample holds many counts of the clone carrying this TCR beta chain. No antigen is known for it. Combining a sample-barcoded 5' primer with a J-beta primer mix, a second PCR ran for roughly 7 to 11 cycles. One entry per CDR3 protein results from TCRdb running MiXCR on the 5' RACE reads. The sample lists roughly 730,000 distinct CDR3 sequences, more than 50% occurring once. This specimen belongs to a study of blood T cells in healthy people across ages. General study findings and limits: Per million T cells, TCR beta diversity dropped roughly linearly as age increased. The unsorted PBMCs prevented any conclusive comparison of naive versus antigen-experienced cells.

Russia was home to the donors, healthy Caucasian individuals aged roughly 6 to 95. Donors each provided about 9.5 milliliters of peripheral blood. Germline V lookup: CDR1 LGHNA, CDR2 YSLEER. V lost 5 bases and J lost 7; bases outside the gene matches: 14. The CDR3 is 16 residues long. Sequenced material: blood. The chain recombines TRBV4-3 with TRBJ2-1; 7 bases are a match to TRBD2. The TCR was taken from a man aged 40-50 years in good health. CDR3 sequence: CASSNQVGGSQNEQFF. Written as DNA, the CDR3 is TGCGCCAGCAGCAACCAAGTGGGCGGGAGTCAGAATGAGCAGTTCTTC.